The 19 T cell receptor beta chains presented below share a single source sample, sequenced in a study of cytomegalovirus exposure and HLA in healthy donors. Researchers ran the PCR with 60 Vbeta and 13 Jbeta primers. TCRdb's table, derived via immunoSEQ multiplex PCR, lists solely in-frame clones and lacks some. Among roughly 100,000 clones listed, 70% to 85% were seen once. Sequences were obtained from PBMCs. Receptor source: a woman between 18 and 29 years old in good health and CMV-seropositive.

The CDR3 nucleotides read TGTGCCAGCAGTCGCTACCCGGGAGGGAGATACGAGCAGTACTTC. Translation: CASSRYPGGRYEQYF. V gene TRBV27 combines with J gene TRBJ2-7; TRBD2 aligns across 8 bases. Germline V gene lookup returns CDR1 MNHEY and CDR2 SMNVEV (reference sequence). The CDR3 runs 15 residues. The ends lost 5 bases at V and 4 bases at J; junction bases unmatched: 10.

This clone was detected a few times. The J gene is TRBJ1-5, the V gene TRBV14; TRBD1 matches 7 bases. Unmatched junction bases numbered 11, after V lost 1 base and J lost 5 bases. Germline V lookup: CDR1 SGHDN, CDR2 FVKESK. This CDR3 region has 17 residues. This CDR3 reads CASSQGSDREVDQPQHF. The CDR3 coding sequence is TGTGCCAGCAGCCAAGGGTCAGACAGGGAGGTGGATCAGCCCCAGCATTTT. The whole variable domain, remainder taken from reference TRBV14 and TRBJ1-5, is EAGVTQFPSHSVIEKGQTVTLRCDPISGHDNLYWYRRVMGKEIKFLLHFVKESKQDESGMPNNRFLAERTGGTYSTLKVQPAELEDSGVYFCASSQGSDREVDQPQHFGDGTRLSIL.

The V call is TRBV11-2, the J call TRBJ1-1; 11 bases are shared with TRBD1. The germline gives CDR1 SGHAT, CDR2 FQNNGV. The CDR3 is made up of 17 amino acids. With 6 bases clipped from V and 4 bases from J, the junction kept 13 bases outside the gene matches. The CDR3 region is CASRLGTGGGGTTEAFF. As DNA, the CDR3 is TGTGCCAGCAGGCTCGGGACAGGGGGGGGTGGGACCACTGAAGCTTTCTTT.

The genes are TRBV6-1 and TRBJ2-7, with TRBD2 matching over 8 bases. Germline V gene sequence: CDR1 MNHNS, CDR2 SASEGT. With 7 bases clipped from V and 0 bases from J, the junction kept 5 bases outside the gene matches. CDR3 length equals 14 residues. The CDR3 sequence is CASIPGGSSYEQYF. The CDR3 DNA reads as TGTGCCAGCATTCCGGGAGGGAGCTCCTACGAGCAGTACTTC.

The genes are TRBV18 and TRBJ1-1, with TRBD1 as a possible D gene (5 bases). This CDR3 is 15 amino acids long. CDR1 is KGHSH, CDR2 LQKENI, per germline. Trimming shortened V by 6 bases and J by 5 bases, and 19 bases separated the two germline ends. The CDR3: CASSSAGGEGTEAFF. In DNA form, the CDR3 reads TGTGCCAGCTCGTCTGCCGGGGGTGAAGGAACTGAAGCTTTCTTT.

The table lists this clone with a few counts. This chain joins TRBV5-6 and TRBJ2-1; 12 nucleotides line up with TRBD2. CDR1 and CDR2 (germline): SGHDT, YYEEEE. This CDR3 has 16 residues. With 1 base clipped from V and 4 bases from J, the junction kept 3 bases outside the gene matches. In DNA form, the CDR3 reads TGTGCCAGCAGCTTGTCGGGACTAGCGGGTTACAATGAGCAGTTCTTC. Translated: CASSLSGLAGYNEQFF.

The J gene is TRBJ1-1, the V gene TRBV18; D not certain. V was clipped by 3 bases and J by 5 bases, with 7 bases between them. This CDR3 comprises 12 residues. Germline V gene sequence: CDR1 KGHSH, CDR2 LQKENI. In nucleotides, the CDR3 is TGTGCCAGCTCACCCGGAGTAACTGAAGCTTTCTTT. Translation: CASSPGVTEAFF.

This chain joins TRBV5-1 and TRBJ1-4; 9 bases fit TRBD1. With 9 bases clipped from V and 5 bases from J, the junction kept 8 bases outside the gene matches. The CDR3 spans 14 residues. CDR1 and CDR2 (germline): SGHRS, YFSETQ. The CDR3 region is CATPRDRENEKLFF. CDR3 sequence (DNA): TGCGCCACCCCCCGGGACAGGGAGAATGAAAAACTGTTTTTT.

V is TRBV7-3 and J is TRBJ2-7; TRBD2 agrees at 7 bases. The V and J ends lost 5 bases and 5 bases, in that order; junction bases with no gene match: 12. The CDR3 length is 15 residues. CDR1 and CDR2 (germline): SGHTA, FQGTGA. CDR3 sequence reads: CASSPSAGGSNEQYF. The CDR3 DNA reads as TGTGCCAGCAGCCCGAGTGCCGGCGGGAGTAACGAGCAGTACTTC.

The CDR3 sequence: CAWSVQGENEQYF. The CDR3 DNA sequence: TGTGCCTGGAGTGTACAGGGTGAGAACGAGCAGTACTTC. V is TRBV30 and J is TRBJ2-7; D is possibly TRBD1 (6 bases). CDR1 and CDR2 from the germline V gene are GTSNPN and SVGIG (reference sequence). The CDR3 is made up of 13 amino acids. Trimming shortened V by 0 bases and J by 5 bases, and 11 bases separated the two germline ends.

This chain uses TRBV6-6 with TRBJ2-6; the D is unclear. The V end was cut by 0 bases, the J end by 6 bases, with 6 bases between. The CDR3 is made up of 14 amino acids. Per germline, CDR1 MNHNY and CDR2 SVGAGI (reference sequence). CDR3: CASSYSSQANVLTF. DNA for the CDR3: TGTGCCAGCAGTTACTCATCCCAGGCCAACGTCCTGACTTTC.

The chain combines TRBV6-5 with TRBJ2-7; 13 nucleotides match TRBD2. The ends lost 1 base at V and 7 bases at J; junction bases unmatched: 4. The CDR3 has 15 residues. Germline V gene lookup returns CDR1 MNHEY and CDR2 SVGAGI. CDR3 in DNA: TGTGCCAGCAGTTACTTAAAGGGACTAGCGGGAGAGCAGTACTTC. Protein product: CASSYLKGLAGEQYF.

J is TRBJ2-7 and V is TRBV28, with D tentatively TRBD2 (6 bases). Per germline, CDR1 MDHEN and CDR2 SYDVKM. The CDR3 has 13 amino acids. V lost 2 bases and J lost 5, with 10 bases in between. CDR3 DNA sequence: TGTGCCAGCAGTTTACAGCCGGGGGACGAGCAGTACTTC. This translates into CASSLQPGDEQYF.

The chain employs TRBV6-5 and TRBJ2-1, with 8 nucleotides matching TRBD2. The CDR3 consists of 15 residues. Germline V CDR1 and CDR2: MNHEY, SVGAGI. V trimming: 6 bases; J trimming: 1 base; junction bases outside the gene matches: 5. DNA of the CDR3: TGTGCCAGCAGATTTAGCGGGGAATCCTACAATGAGCAGTTCTTC. Protein sequence: CASRFSGESYNEQFF.

The chain carries TRBV28 and TRBJ2-7, with TRBD1 identical over 9 bases. Germline V CDR1 and CDR2: MDHEN, SYDVKM. This CDR3 has 16 amino acids. Trimming took 3 bases from V and 0 from J; bases not matched to a gene: 6. CDR3 in DNA: TGTGCCAGCAGTTTGCCCCCGGACAGGGGCTCCTACGAGCAGTACTTC. Translated, it gives CASSLPPDRGSYEQYF.

The V call is TRBV28, the J call TRBJ2-5, with 9 bases that match TRBD1. The V and J ends lost 3 bases and 6 bases, in that order; junction bases with no gene match: 8. The CDR3 length is 15 residues. Germline CDR1 reads MDHEN; CDR2 reads SYDVKM. The CDR3 spells CASSFGDRAGQTQYF. CDR3 nucleotide sequence: TGTGCCAGCAGTTTCGGGGACAGGGCAGGGCAGACCCAGTACTTC.

The J gene is TRBJ2-1, the V gene TRBV18; 13 positions match TRBD2. CDR3 length: 16 residues. J gave up 3 bases and V 3 bases, and 2 bases lay outside the gene matches. Germline assignment: CDR1 KGHSH and CDR2 LQKENI. CDR3 loop: CASSPGTSGDYNEQFF. CDR3 DNA sequence: TGTGCCAGCTCACCGGGGACTAGCGGGGACTACAATGAGCAGTTCTTC.

This clone was found many times. This likely traces to a read error, being one base from a far larger clone. The V and J genes are TRBV6-5 and TRBJ2-7; D ambiguous. The V gene's germline CDR1 is MNHEY and CDR2 SVGAGI. The CDR3 loop spans 13 amino acids. The V gene lost 6 bases and the J gene lost 2 bases, with 11 bases spanning the gap. CDR3 region: CASSSLSTYEQYF. Here the CDR3 DNA reads TGTGCCAGCAGCTCCCTAAGTACCTACGAGCAGTACTTC.

The V call is TRBV6-1, the J call TRBJ1-2; 7 nucleotides line up with TRBD1. The junction had 4 bases not matched to a gene; V was cut back by 2 bases and J by 4 bases. CDR3 length: 14 residues. In germline, CDR1 is MNHNS, CDR2 SASEGT. CDR3 in amino acids: CASSEIAGGYGYTF. DNA of the CDR3: TGTGCCAGCAGTGAAATCGCAGGGGGCTATGGCTACACCTTC.